What follows are 27 T cell receptor beta chains derived from one specimen sequenced in a study of control samples from healthy donors and cancer patients. Sequenced by immunoSEQ multiplex PCR; TCRdb stores in-frame clones only, minus some. The sample lists about 190,000 clones, 90% to 95% seen once, with about 1.6% in the top ten. Specimen: blood. The receptors were gathered from a man aged 18 to 30 in good health.

V gene TRBV12-5 combines with J gene TRBJ2-2; weak D call: TRBD1 (6 bases). The CDR3 extends over 17 amino acids. CDR1 is LGHNT and CDR2 is FRNRAP in the germline V gene. Trimming left V 5 bases short and J 1 base short, with 17 bases between. In DNA form, the CDR3 reads TGTGCTAGTGGTATTCTCAACAGGGATGGGAACACCGGGGAGCTGTTTTTT. Translated, it gives CASGILNRDGNTGELFF.

The chain uses TRBV5-1 and TRBJ2-2, with a weak D call TRBD2 (5 bases). The CDR3 contains 16 residues. Trimming took 1 base from V and 3 from J, leaving 13 bases between them. Germline CDR1 and CDR2: SGHRS and YFSETQ. The CDR3 region is CASSLRPSRDTGELFF. For the CDR3, the DNA is TGCGCCAGCAGCTTGCGGCCCTCGCGGGACACCGGGGAGCTGTTTTTT.

The V call is TRBV7-9, the J call TRBJ2-7; tentative D call: TRBD2 (5 bases). Germline-derived CDR1 and CDR2 are SEHNR and FQNEAQ (reference sequence). The V gene lost 2 bases and the J gene lost 3 bases, with 17 bases spanning the gap. The CDR3 has 16 amino acids. The CDR3 DNA reads TGTGCCAGCAGCTTAATTCCCCAGGAAGGGAGCTACGAGCAGTACTTC. This gives the protein CASSLIPQEGSYEQYF.

This clone came up once. The CDR3 coding sequence is TGTGCCAGCAGTGAGCAGGGGTCCTACGAGCAGTACTTC. This sequence encodes CASSEQGSYEQYF. The genes are TRBV6-1 and TRBJ2-7, with D perhaps matching TRBD1 (6 bases). This CDR3 region has 13 residues. Trimming shortened V by 3 bases and J by 1 base, and 7 bases separated the two germline ends. Germline V lookup: CDR1 MNHNS, CDR2 SASEGT.

This clone was observed a single time. The chain uses TRBV5-4 and TRBJ2-3; 7 nucleotides align to TRBD1. Per the germline V gene, CDR1 is SGHNT and CDR2 is YYREEE (reference sequence). With V trimmed by 1 base and J by 5 bases, 10 bases remained unmatched. CDR3 length: 16 residues. CDR3 coding DNA: TGTGCCAGCAGCTTGCAAACAGGGGCGCAGGTAGATACGCAGTATTTT. Translation: CASSLQTGAQVDTQYF.

J is TRBJ1-1 and V is TRBV18; D is possibly TRBD1 (5 bases). V lost 5 bases to trimming and J lost 8 bases, with 21 bases between them. The germline V gene has CDR1 KGHSH and CDR2 LQKENI. The CDR3 contains 15 residues. For the CDR3, the DNA is TGTGCCAGCTCAGATCTCTCTGGGCAAACAGGAGAAGCTTTCTTT. Translation gives CASSDLSGQTGEAFF.

The rearrangement uses TRBV6-5 and TRBJ2-1, with D possibly TRBD2 on 6 matching bases. CDR1 and CDR2 (germline): MNHEY, SVGAGI. V lost 4 bases to trimming and J lost 10 bases, with 14 bases between them. The CDR3 runs to 13 residues. The CDR3 bases are TGTGCCAGCAGTTCCCGGGCCCGGGGGGAGCAGTTCTTC. It specifies CASSSRARGEQFF.

This chain joins TRBV7-9 and TRBJ1-3, with unresolved D. V shed 2 bases and J shed 1 base, with 12 bases lying between them. This CDR3 has 16 residues. The germline CDR1 and CDR2 sequences are SEHNR and FQNEAQ (reference sequence). The CDR3 reads CASSLWLSTSGNTIYF. CDR3 coding DNA: TGTGCCAGCAGCTTATGGTTGTCTACTTCTGGAAACACCATATATTTT.

The chain has TRBV5-1 and TRBJ2-1, with D perhaps TRBD2 (6 bases). The CDR3 has 13 amino acids. V lost 5 bases, J lost 4 bases, and 10 bases lay in between. Per germline, CDR1 SGHRS and CDR2 YFSETQ. The CDR3 region has the DNA TGCGCCAGCAGACGGGACTTTTACAATGAGCAGTTCTTC. Residues: CASRRDFYNEQFF.

This clone was detected only once. The chain recombines TRBV5-4 with TRBJ1-2; D not resolved. The CDR3 runs 14 residues. V shed 0 bases and J shed 4 bases, with 10 bases lying between them. Germline V gene lookup returns CDR1 SGHNT and CDR2 YYREEE (reference sequence). Written as DNA, the CDR3 is TGTGCCAGCAGCTTGGGCAGTCCAGGCTATGGCTACACCTTC. Translated, it gives CASSLGSPGYGYTF.

The V call is TRBV25-1, the J call TRBJ1-2, with D maybe TRBD1 (5 bases). Germline loops: CDR1 MGHDK, CDR2 SYGVNS. With 5 bases removed from V and 5 bases from J, the gap between germline ends came to 9 bases. The CDR3 runs to 12 residues. The CDR3 nucleotides read TGTGCCAGCAGTCACTCAGGGTATGGCTACACCTTC. This gives the protein CASSHSGYGYTF.

This chain links TRBV7-2 with TRBJ1-3; TRBD1 matches 7 bases. The CDR3 loop spans 15 amino acids. From germline, CDR1 is SGHTA and CDR2 FQGNSA. With V trimmed by 3 bases and J by 2 bases, 4 bases remained unmatched. The CDR3 coding sequence is TGTGCCAGCAGCTTGACAGGGACAGCTGGAAACACCATATATTTT. It yields the protein CASSLTGTAGNTIYF.

There are a few counts of this clone. J is TRBJ1-6 and V is TRBV19; TRBD1 agrees at 8 bases. The J segment lost 9 bases and the V segment lost 6 bases, leaving 7 bases of the junction unmatched. Germline CDR1 reads LNHDA; CDR2 reads SQIVND (reference sequence). The CDR3 length is 14 residues. CDR3 amino acids: CASSLDRGGSPLHF. The CDR3 DNA follows: TGTGCCAGTAGCCTTGACAGGGGAGGTTCACCCCTCCACTTT.

The table lists this clone with a count of one. The J gene is TRBJ2-3, the V gene TRBV6-1, with D perhaps matching TRBD2 (6 bases). Between the trimmed V and J ends, which lost 3 bases and 4 bases, there was a span of 17 bases. Germline CDR1 MNHNS, CDR2 SASEGT. The CDR3 has 16 amino acids. DNA for the CDR3: TGTGCCAGCAGTGACTATACCGGGACTTGGGCAGATACGCAGTATTTT. It translates to CASSDYTGTWADTQYF.

This rearrangement joins TRBV18 to TRBJ2-2, with D uncertain. The V end was cut by 0 bases, the J end by 6 bases, with 8 bases between. This CDR3 contains 14 residues. The germline gives CDR1 KGHSH, CDR2 LQKENI. In nucleotides, the CDR3 is TGTGCCAGCTCACCACCTGGGGTCCCCGGGGAGCTGTTTTTT. Protein sequence: CASSPPGVPGELFF.

This sequence joins TRBV5-6 and TRBJ1-1; D not certain. The CDR3 contains 12 residues. Germline V gene sequence: CDR1 SGHDT, CDR2 YYEEEE. V was clipped by 0 bases and J by 7 bases, with 7 bases between them. This CDR3 is CASSLAAGEAFF. The CDR3, as DNA: TGTGCCAGCAGCTTGGCCGCGGGTGAAGCTTTCTTT.

V is TRBV19 and J is TRBJ2-3, with D perhaps TRBD1 or TRBD2 (6 bases each). The V gene lost 5 bases and the J gene lost 5 bases, with 11 bases spanning the gap. There are 13 residues in the CDR3. The germline gives CDR1 LNHDA, CDR2 SQIVND (reference sequence). CDR3 DNA sequence: TGTGCCAGTAGTTCGGGGGCCGGAGATACGCAGTATTTT. This sequence encodes CASSSGAGDTQYF.

V gene TRBV5-1 combines with J gene TRBJ2-7; 7 bases are shared with TRBD2. Trimming at V came to 4 bases and at J to 5 bases, leaving 12 bases not matched to a gene. Germline CDR1 is SGHRS and CDR2 is YFSETQ. This CDR3 spans 15 amino acids. As DNA, the CDR3 is TGCGCCAGCAGCCGAGTGCGGGGGAAATGGGACGAGCAGTACTTC. It translates to CASSRVRGKWDEQYF.

This chain connects TRBV5-1 to TRBJ1-2; possibly TRBD1 for D (5 bases). Germline V CDR1 and CDR2: SGHRS, YFSETQ. V lost 0 bases to trimming and J lost 6 bases, with 15 bases between them. The CDR3 loop spans 15 amino acids. In DNA form, the CDR3 reads TGCGCCAGCAGCTTGGTGGGCAGGGAAAGTAATGGCTACACCTTC. Its protein is CASSLVGRESNGYTF.

V gene TRBV19 combines with J gene TRBJ2-3; 8 bases line up with TRBD1. V was pared by 7 bases and J by 0 bases, with 6 bases of the junction left unmatched. The CDR3 contains 15 residues. CDR1 is LNHDA and CDR2 is SQIVND in the germline V gene (reference sequence). The CDR3 sequence: CASNRQGTSTDTQYF. For the CDR3, the DNA is TGTGCCAGTAATCGACAGGGGACTAGCACAGATACGCAGTATTTT.

The CDR3 DNA reads TGTGCCAGCAGCGTAGAGACAGGCGCCCAAGAGACCCAGTACTTC. It specifies CASSVETGAQETQYF. This chain connects TRBV9 to TRBJ2-5; weak D call: TRBD1 (6 bases). Trimming took off 0 bases at V and 1 base at J, with 10 bases between the two ends. Germline V gene sequence: CDR1 SGDLS, CDR2 YYNGEE. This CDR3 region has 15 residues.

The V call is TRBV9, the J call TRBJ2-1, with 7 bases identical to TRBD1. Germline lookup yields CDR1 SGDLS and CDR2 YYNGEE. The ends lost 4 bases at V and 5 bases at J; junction bases unmatched: 9. CDR3 length: 15 residues. The CDR3 DNA reads TGTGCCAGCAGCTCCGTGGGACAGCCTGACAATGAGCAGTTCTTC. This codes for CASSSVGQPDNEQFF.

This clone was counted once. V usage is TRBV2 and J usage is TRBJ1-6, with a tentative D call TRBD1 (6 bases). Trimming took off 7 bases at V and 7 bases at J, with 14 bases between the two ends. CDR1 is SNHLY and CDR2 is FYNNEI in the germline V gene. CDR3 length: 14 amino acids. CDR3 in amino acids: CASTGVTENSPLHF. The CDR3 DNA reads as TGTGCCAGCACAGGGGTCACAGAGAATTCACCCCTCCACTTT.

The genes are TRBV5-1 and TRBJ2-3; 7 positions match TRBD2. After removal of 0 bases from V and 1 base from J, the junction contained 5 bases not matched to a gene. CDR3 size: 16 residues. Germline CDR1 and CDR2: SGHRS and YFSETQ. The CDR3 nucleotides are TGCGCCAGCAGCTTGGTGGCTAGCGGTGGCACAGATACGCAGTATTTT. This codes for CASSLVASGGTDTQYF.

This chain connects TRBV28 to TRBJ1-2; a possible D gene is TRBD1 (6 bases). The CDR3 is made up of 15 amino acids. Trimming shortened V by 6 bases and J by 1 base, and 15 bases separated the two germline ends. The germline V gene has CDR1 MDHEN and CDR2 SYDVKM. The CDR3 loop is CASSPGGGLNYGYTF. For the CDR3, the DNA is TGTGCCAGCAGCCCCGGAGGGGGGCTTAACTATGGCTACACCTTC.

This rearrangement joins TRBV18 to TRBJ1-4, with unresolved D. CDR1 KGHSH and CDR2 LQKENI come from the germline V gene. This CDR3 spans 14 amino acids. Trimming shortened V by 3 bases and J by 7 bases, and 12 bases separated the two germline ends. This chain's CDR3 is CASSPRPQPEKLFF. CDR3 nucleotide sequence: TGTGCCAGCTCACCCAGGCCTCAACCTGAAAAACTGTTTTTT.

This chain connects TRBV4-1 to TRBJ2-1; TRBD2 agrees at 9 bases. Losses at the gene ends were 0 bases for V and 9 bases for J; bases not matched to a gene: 9. The CDR3 contains 16 residues. Germline lookup yields CDR1 MGHRA and CDR2 YSYEKL. CDR3 region: CASSQDEAGGFSEQFF. The CDR3 DNA follows: TGCGCCAGCAGCCAAGATGAGGCGGGGGGGTTTAGTGAGCAGTTCTTC.